This T cell receptor beta chain was sequenced in a study of identical twins. CDR3 length: 15 residues. Per germline, CDR1 SGHRS and CDR2 YFSETQ. The V end lost 4 bases, the J end lost 2 bases, and 16 bases lay between the germline ends. One entry per CDR3 protein, called by TCRdb with MiXCR from the 5' RACE reads. Of hundreds of thousands of distinct CDR3 sequences listed, 15% to 20% are singletons. These same records also appear under a second study, on T cells expressing NK-cell markers.

The sample consisted of PBMCs. The TCR was taken from a young woman in good health. The chain uses TRBV5-1 and TRBJ2-7; D is uncertain. The CDR3 spells CASSKKDLLPYEQYF. The CDR3 bases are TGCGCCAGCAGCAAAAAGGATCTCCTACCCTACGAGCAGTACTTC.